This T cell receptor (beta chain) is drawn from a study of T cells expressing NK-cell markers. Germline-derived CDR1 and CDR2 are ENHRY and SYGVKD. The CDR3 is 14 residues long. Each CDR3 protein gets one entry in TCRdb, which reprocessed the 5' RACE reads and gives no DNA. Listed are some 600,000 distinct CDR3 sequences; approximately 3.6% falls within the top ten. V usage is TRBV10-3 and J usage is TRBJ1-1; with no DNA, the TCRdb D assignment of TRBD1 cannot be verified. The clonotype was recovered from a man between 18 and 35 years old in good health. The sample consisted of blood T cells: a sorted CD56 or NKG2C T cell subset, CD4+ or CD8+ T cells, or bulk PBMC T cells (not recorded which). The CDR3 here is CAISEREKNTEAFF.